The 5 T cell receptor beta chains below were found in one sample sequenced in a study of cytomegalovirus exposure and HLA in healthy donors. Researchers ran the PCR with 60 Vbeta and 13 Jbeta primers. Here immunoSEQ multiplex PCR was the method, and the copy in TCRdb shows in-frame clones only, minus some. The sample consists of approximately 150,000 clones, roughly a tenth of them appearing once. The specimen was PBMCs. The source of these receptors is a male donor in good health and CMV-seronegative.

This clone has just a few counts. V and J are TRBV4-3 and TRBJ2-2, with 9 bases fitting TRBD2. In germline, CDR1 is LGHNA, CDR2 YSLEER. The CDR3 loop spans 15 amino acids. After removal of 3 bases from V and 4 bases from J, the junction contained 3 bases not matched to a gene. Here the CDR3 DNA reads TGCGCCAGCAGCCAGCTAGCGGGACCCACCGGGGAGCTGTTTTTT. Its translation: CASSQLAGPTGELFF.

V and J are TRBV4-3 and TRBJ2-3; TRBD2 agrees at 11 bases. The ends lost 1 base at V and 4 bases at J; junction bases unmatched: 10. This CDR3 region has 18 residues. CDR1 is LGHNA, CDR2 YSLEER, per germline. CDR3 region: CASSQAVAGGGLSDTQYF. For the CDR3, the DNA is TGCGCCAGCAGCCAAGCGGTAGCGGGGGGGGGCCTCTCAGATACGCAGTATTTT.

As concerns this clone: Other DNA sequences of this sample code for an identical CDR3. This chain connects TRBV6-5 to TRBJ2-7, with a tentative D call TRBD2 (5 bases). This CDR3 spans 14 amino acids. V shed 5 bases and J shed 0 bases, with 11 bases lying between them. The germline CDR1 and CDR2 sequences are MNHEY and SVGAGI. CDR3 residues: CASSRTGSSYEQYF. The CDR3 DNA is TGTGCCAGCAGTCGGACTGGAAGCTCCTACGAGCAGTACTTC.

Turning to this clone: Other DNA sequences within the sample encode an identical CDR3. The CDR3 region has the DNA TGTGCCTGGAGTGTCCGAGGGAATCAGCCCCAGCATTTT. It translates to CAWSVRGNQPQHF. The chain recombines TRBV30 with TRBJ1-5; no clear D gene. The CDR3 runs 13 residues. Germline V gene data show CDR1 as GTSNPN and CDR2 as SVGIG (reference sequence). Trimming removed 0 bases at V and 4 bases at J, with 7 bases between.

The chain combines TRBV9 with TRBJ1-6; D possibly corresponds to TRBD1 (6 bases). The germline CDR1 and CDR2 sequences are SGDLS and YYNGEE. With 2 bases removed from V and 5 bases from J, the gap between germline ends came to 14 bases. This CDR3 is built from 16 residues. This chain's CDR3 is CASSVNRDTDNSPLHF. The CDR3 DNA follows: TGTGCCAGCAGCGTCAACCGGGACACCGATAATTCACCCCTCCACTTT.